These 24 T cell receptor beta chains came from one sample sequenced in a study of CD8+ T cells in alopecia areata. The sample's treatment: oral pan-JAK inhibitor, 5-10 mg twice daily. Isolated RNA was reverse transcribed into cDNA used as the sequencing template. The protocol was immunoSEQ multiplex PCR, while the TCRdb copy is restricted to in-frame clones and leaves out a portion. The sample includes 270,000 or so clones, roughly 64% of them seen just once. The sequencing here drew on CD4+ T cells sorted from blood, taken at week 24, from a patient treated with tofacitinib. These receptors were collected from a human donor with alopecia areata.

Only a few counts were recorded for this clone. V gene TRBV14 combines with J gene TRBJ2-2; no definite D call. Germline CDR1 is SGHDN and CDR2 is FVKESK. Trimming stripped 3 bases from V and 1 base from J, with 9 bases between. CDR3 size: 15 residues. CDR3 residues: CASSHRWQNTGELFF. The CDR3 nucleotides read TGTGCCAGCAGCCACAGGTGGCAGAACACCGGGGAGCTGTTTTTT.

V gene TRBV7-9 combines with J gene TRBJ1-2, with D possibly being TRBD1 (6 bases). The ends were cut back, 1 base at V and 8 bases at J, with 17 bases in the middle. There are 15 residues in the CDR3. Germline V gene data show CDR1 as SEHNR and CDR2 as FQNEAQ (reference sequence). CDR3 sequence reads: CASSLEVPGEGGYTF. Here the CDR3 DNA reads TGTGCCAGCAGCTTAGAGGTTCCAGGGGAGGGAGGCTACACCTTC.

The chain is built from TRBV19 and TRBJ1-6; D unresolved. The V gene lost 11 bases and the J gene lost 4 bases, with 15 bases spanning the gap. CDR3 size: 14 residues. The germline V gene has CDR1 LNHDA and CDR2 SQIVND (reference sequence). CDR3 nucleotide sequence: TGTGCCGTCCAAGACAATGGATATAATTCACCCCTCCACTTT. Translation: CAVQDNGYNSPLHF.

A few counts support this clone. The gene calls are TRBV15 and TRBJ2-2; D call uncertain. The CDR3 has 12 amino acids. Deletions cut 2 bases from V and 5 bases from J, with 3 bases between. The V gene's germline CDR1 is LNHNV and CDR2 YYDKDF (reference sequence). This chain's CDR3 is CATSRTTGELFF. CDR3 DNA: TGTGCCACCAGCAGAACTACCGGGGAGCTGTTTTTT.

The chain has TRBV28 and TRBJ2-3; D not certain. Germline CDR1 MDHEN, CDR2 SYDVKM. With 2 bases removed from V and 1 base from J, the gap between germline ends came to 7 bases. The CDR3 has 14 amino acids. The CDR3 DNA sequence: TGTGCCAGCAGTTTAGGGCTTGGCACAGATACGCAGTATTTT. Residues: CASSLGLGTDTQYF.

The chain links TRBV15 to TRBJ1-1; 7 bases fit TRBD1. Per germline, CDR1 LNHNV and CDR2 YYDKDF (reference sequence). This CDR3 has 13 residues. After removal of 3 bases from V and 5 bases from J, the junction contained 3 bases not matched to a gene. CDR3 sequence: CATSSHRGTEAFF. The CDR3 nucleotides read TGTGCCACCAGCAGCCACAGGGGTACTGAAGCTTTCTTT.

This chain joins TRBV27 and TRBJ1-6, with TRBD1 matching 9 bases. The CDR3 is made up of 15 amino acids. V lost 8 bases to trimming and J lost 9 bases; unmatched junction nucleotides: 11. CDR1 and CDR2 (germline): MNHEY, SMNVEV (reference sequence). DNA of the CDR3: TGTGCCAGCCATCCGGTGGGACAGGGTAGTTCACCCCTCCACTTT. It is translated as CASHPVGQGSSPLHF.

This clone was counted once. This sequence joins TRBV7-6 and TRBJ2-1; a possible D gene is TRBD1 (6 bases). This CDR3 spans 17 amino acids. CDR1 and CDR2 (germline): SGHVS, FNYEAQ. Trimming pared 3 bases from V and 4 bases from J, leaving 19 bases between. As DNA, the CDR3 is TGTGCCAGCAGCTTCCCTGGGGGCGGAGCTCGGTACAATGAGCAGTTCTTC. It yields the protein CASSFPGGGARYNEQFF.

The chain recombines TRBV29-1 with TRBJ2-1, with 12 nucleotides matching TRBD2. Germline V lookup: CDR1 SQVTM, CDR2 ANQGSEA. The CDR3 extends over 16 amino acids. V lost 5 bases, J lost 4 bases, and 9 bases stayed unmatched. CDR3 DNA: TGCAGCGTTCGGACTAGCGGGGCCAATCTGTACAATGAGCAGTTCTTC. Its translation is CSVRTSGANLYNEQFF.

The chain uses TRBV5-4 and TRBJ2-7, with a weak D call TRBD2 (6 bases). Trimming shortened V by 1 base and J by 0 bases, and 11 bases separated the two germline ends. The germline V gene encodes CDR1 SGHNT and CDR2 YYREEE (reference sequence). The CDR3 extends over 15 amino acids. The CDR3 DNA reads TGTGCCAGCAGCTTGAGGCGGGGCTTCTCCTACGAGCAGTACTTC. This codes for CASSLRRGFSYEQYF.

The rearrangement links TRBV4-2 to TRBJ2-1, with 11 nucleotides matching TRBD2. Losses at the gene ends were 1 base for V and 6 bases for J; bases not matched to a gene: 11. The CDR3 sequence is 18 residues long. Looked up from germline, CDR1 is LGHNA and CDR2 is YNFKEQ. This CDR3 is CASSQGASGGTQFNEQFF. DNA for the CDR3: TGTGCCAGCAGCCAAGGCGCTAGCGGGGGGACTCAATTCAATGAGCAGTTCTTC.

Details on this clone: Additional DNA sequences in this sample encode the identical CDR3. The V call is TRBV7-2, the J call TRBJ2-3; D is perhaps TRBD2 (5 bases). Germline assignment: CDR1 SGHTA and CDR2 FQGNSA. The CDR3 sequence is 14 residues long. Trimming stripped 4 bases from V and 0 bases from J, with 8 bases between. In nucleotides, the CDR3 is TGTGCCAGCAGCTCAAGGACTAGCACAGATACGCAGTATTTT. It is translated as CASSSRTSTDTQYF.

CDR3 in amino acids: CGVGNTEAFF. The CDR3 DNA follows: TGTGGGGTGGGGAACACTGAAGCTTTCTTT. The chain recombines TRBV2 with TRBJ1-1; D gene ambiguous. Germline V gene data show CDR1 as SNHLY and CDR2 as FYNNEI. The CDR3 is 10 amino acids. Supplemented by reference TRBV2 and TRBJ1-1, the full variable domain reads EPEVTQTPSHQVTQMGQEVILRCVPISNHLYFYWYRQILGQKVEFLVSFYNNEISEKSEIFDDQFSVERPDGSNFTLKIRSTKLEDSAMYFCGVGNTEAFFGQGTRLTVV.

This clone has more than one count but fewer than ten. This rearrangement joins TRBV5-1 to TRBJ2-1, with D possibly matching TRBD1 (5 bases). This CDR3 has 15 amino acids. Trimming cost V 0 bases and J 8 bases, with 15 bases left between them. CDR1 SGHRS and CDR2 YFSETQ come from the germline V gene. CDR3 DNA sequence: TGCGCCAGCAGCTTGGTTCAGGGTGGTACGCATGAGCAGTTCTTC. Its protein is CASSLVQGGTHEQFF.

The CDR3 reads CASSKKSLSGNEQFF. The CDR3 bases are TGTGCCAGCAGTAAAAAGTCGCTCTCGGGCAATGAGCAGTTCTTC. The chain recombines TRBV25-1 with TRBJ2-1; D gene ambiguous. V was cut by 5 bases and J by 6 bases, with 17 bases left in between. CDR3 length: 15 residues. Germline V gene data show CDR1 as MGHDK and CDR2 as SYGVNS.

This chain uses TRBV23-1 with TRBJ2-7, with 7 nucleotides matching TRBD1. TRBV23-1 is known as an ORF, though its function is uncertain. The V segment lost 4 bases and the J segment 4 bases; nucleotides outside the gene matches: 19. The length of the CDR3 is 18 residues. The CDR3 protein is CASSPTGDFLRAPYEQYF. CDR3 sequence (DNA): TGCGCCAGCAGTCCCACAGGGGATTTTCTGAGGGCCCCGTACGAGCAGTACTTC.

The sample holds a few counts of this clone. This chain connects TRBV29-1 to TRBJ2-5; 10 bases line up with TRBD2. The J segment lost 4 bases and the V segment lost 3 bases, leaving 8 bases of the junction unmatched. From germline, CDR1 is SQVTM and CDR2 ANQGSEA. The CDR3 spans 15 residues. In DNA form, the CDR3 reads TGCAGCGTTGAGCCCCTAGCGGGGGTATTAGAGACCCAGTACTTC. Protein sequence: CSVEPLAGVLETQYF.

This clone appeared a few times. This chain joins TRBV15 and TRBJ2-5; D remains unclear. The ends were cut back, 0 bases at V and 8 bases at J, with 10 bases in the middle. From germline, CDR1 is LNHNV and CDR2 YYDKDF (reference sequence). The CDR3 extends over 13 amino acids. CDR3 in DNA: TGTGCCACCAGCAGAGATAAAGTGGGTACCCAGTACTTC. Translation: CATSRDKVGTQYF.

The chain carries TRBV30 and TRBJ1-2; 9 bases are a match to TRBD1. Germline V gives CDR1 GTSNPN, CDR2 SVGIG (reference sequence). The CDR3 consists of 12 residues. With V trimmed by 5 bases and J by 4 bases, 2 bases remained unmatched. The DNA for the CDR3 is TGTGCCTGGGAGGACAGGGGCTATGGCTACACCTTC. Protein product: CAWEDRGYGYTF.

This chain links TRBV9 with TRBJ2-5; TRBD2 agrees at 14 bases. V lost 4 bases, J lost 5 bases, and 7 bases stayed unmatched. Germline values: CDR1 SGDLS, CDR2 YYNGEE. The CDR3 has 16 residues. DNA of the CDR3: TGTGCCAGCAGCTCTCGACTAGCGGGGGGGCGGGAGACCCAGTACTTC. Protein sequence: CASSSRLAGGRETQYF. The complete variable domain, with remaining parts taken from reference TRBV9 and TRBJ2-5, reads DSGVTQTPKHLITATGQRVTLRCSPRSGDLSVYWYQQSLDQGLQFLIQYYNGEERAKGNILERFSAQQFPDLHSELNLSSLELGDSALYFCASSSRLAGGRETQYFGPGTRLLVL.

The chain joins TRBV12-5 to TRBJ1-5, with D possibly TRBD1 on 5 matching bases. In germline, CDR1 is LGHNT, CDR2 FRNRAP. Trimming left V 5 bases short and J 4 bases short, with 12 bases between. This CDR3 has 14 amino acids. DNA for the CDR3: TGTGCTAGTGGTCTCTCTTCAGGGAATCAGCCCCAGCATTTT. Translated, it gives CASGLSSGNQPQHF. The full variable domain, with the rest looked up from reference TRBV12-5 and TRBJ1-5, is DARVTQTPRHKVTEMGQEVTMRCQPILGHNTVFWYRQTMMQGLELLAYFRNRAPLDDSGMPKDRFSAEMPDATLATLKIQPSEPRDSAVYFCASGLSSGNQPQHFGDGTRLSIL.

The chain recombines TRBV29-1 with TRBJ1-2, with D possibly matching TRBD1 (6 bases). Trimming took 0 bases from V and 7 from J, leaving 12 bases between them. The germline V gene has CDR1 SQVTM and CDR2 ANQGSEA. CDR3 length: 13 amino acids. CDR3 loop: CSVEEPGVGGYTF. The CDR3 coding sequence is TGCAGCGTTGAAGAACCAGGGGTCGGTGGCTACACCTTC.

V and J are TRBV6-6 and TRBJ1-1; 12 nucleotides match TRBD1. Germline V lookup: CDR1 MNHNY, CDR2 SVGAGI (reference sequence). CDR3 size: 15 residues. The V segment lost 6 bases and the J segment 6 bases; nucleotides outside the gene matches: 8. The chain's CDR3 is CASRRDRGQVAEAFF. The CDR3 DNA sequence: TGTGCCAGCAGAAGGGACAGGGGGCAGGTGGCTGAAGCTTTCTTT.

The chain's CDR3 is CATSISGGSETQYF. CDR3 DNA: TGTGCCACCAGCATATCGGGAGGGTCGGAGACCCAGTACTTC. V usage is TRBV15 and J usage is TRBJ2-5, with 8 bases that match TRBD2. The CDR3 runs 14 residues. The J segment lost 5 bases and the V segment lost 4 bases, leaving 6 bases of the junction unmatched. Germline V gene lookup returns CDR1 LNHNV and CDR2 YYDKDF (reference sequence). The whole variable domain, remainder taken from reference TRBV15 and TRBJ2-5, is DAMVIQNPRYQVTQFGKPVTLSCSQTLNHNVMYWYQQKSSQAPKLLFHYYDKDFNNEADTPDNFQSRRPNTSFCFLDIRSPGLGDTAMYLCATSISGGSETQYFGPGTRLLVL.